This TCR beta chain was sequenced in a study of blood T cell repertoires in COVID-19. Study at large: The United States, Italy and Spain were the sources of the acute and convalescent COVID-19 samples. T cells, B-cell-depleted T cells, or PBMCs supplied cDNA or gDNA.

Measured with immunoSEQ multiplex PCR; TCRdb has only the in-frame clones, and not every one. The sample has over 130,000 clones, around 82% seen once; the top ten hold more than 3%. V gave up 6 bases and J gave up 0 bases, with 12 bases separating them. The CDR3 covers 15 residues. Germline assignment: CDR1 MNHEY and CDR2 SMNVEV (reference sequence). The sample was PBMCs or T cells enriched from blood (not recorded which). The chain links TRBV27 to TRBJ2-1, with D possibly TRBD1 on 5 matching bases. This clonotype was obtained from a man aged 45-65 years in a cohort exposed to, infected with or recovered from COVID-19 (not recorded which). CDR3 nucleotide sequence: TGTGCCAGCAGGGGGCGACAGAGCTCCTACAATGAGCAGTTCTTC. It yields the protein CASRGRQSSYNEQFF.